This T cell receptor beta chain originates from a study of blood T cell repertoires in COVID-19. The wider study: Samples representing acute and convalescent COVID-19 were sourced from the United States, Italy and Spain.

Germline V gene lookup returns CDR1 PRHDT and CDR2 FYEKMQ (reference sequence). The CDR3 has 17 amino acids. Germline trimming cut 1 base from V and 2 bases from J; bases unmatched to any gene: 7. Participant ages covered about 18 to 100 years across about 25 US areas. Clinical history as reported by participants underpinned cohort assignment. Exposed study participants had met a COVID-19 case within 2 weeks before entry. This clone was counted once. Some clones are missing from TCRdb's copy, which holds only in-frame ones; the method was immunoSEQ multiplex PCR. The sample consists of a few hundred thousand clones, around 90% of them appearing once.

What was sequenced was PBMCs or T cells enriched from blood (not recorded which). The gene calls are TRBV13 and TRBJ2-5; 10 bases line up with TRBD2. The source of this sequence is a woman aged 40 to 49 who had been exposed to COVID-19. The CDR3 bases are TGTGCCAGCAGCTTAGAAGCAGCGGGGGGGTCACAAGAGACCCAGTACTTC. Translating gives CASSLEAAGGSQETQYF.